The 23 T cell receptor beta chains below were found in one sample sequenced in a study of control samples from healthy donors and cancer patients (dated by TCRdb to about 2020). Libraries were built with the immunoSEQ multiplex PCR assay. Not all clones reach the TCRdb copy of this immuneACCESS table, which keeps in-frame sequences only. Checked studies attribute under half of the gap to unresolved V genes and leave the rest unexplained. This sample has roughly 95,000 clones in its table, and around 88% of those were observed once. Roughly an eighth of the sample belongs to the ten largest clones. The source material was blood. The source of these receptors is a man under 40 in good health.

The rearrangement links TRBV7-9 to TRBJ2-7; 8 bases agree with TRBD1. Trimming at V came to 5 bases and at J to 5 bases, leaving 2 bases not matched to a gene. The CDR3 consists of 12 residues. Per the germline V gene, CDR1 is SEHNR and CDR2 is FQNEAQ (reference sequence). The CDR3 nucleotides are TGTGCCAGCAGCCAGACAGGGGACGAGCAGTACTTC. This gives the protein CASSQTGDEQYF. Supplemented by reference TRBV7-9 and TRBJ2-7, the full variable domain reads DTGVSQNPRHKITKRGQNVTFRCDPISEHNRLYWYRQTLGQGPEFLTYFQNEAQLEKSRLLSDRFSAERPKGSFSTLEIQRTEQGDSAMYLCASSQTGDEQYFGPGTRLTVT.

The chain carries TRBV10-3 and TRBJ2-7, with D possibly TRBD1 on 6 matching bases. This CDR3 is 14 amino acids long. CDR1 and CDR2 (germline): ENHRY, SYGVKD. Trimming removed 3 bases from V and 5 bases from J, with 14 bases in between. CDR3 sequence reads: CAISEDDRLHEQYF. In DNA form, the CDR3 reads TGTGCCATCAGTGAAGACGACAGGTTGCACGAGCAGTACTTC.

The chain has TRBV19 and TRBJ2-7; TRBD2 aligns across 9 bases. The germline V gene has CDR1 LNHDA and CDR2 SQIVND (reference sequence). V shed 8 bases and J 3 bases; nucleotides not matched to a gene: 20. This CDR3 region has 18 residues. Written as DNA, the CDR3 is TGTGCCAGTCGCCCCCACGGCCTAGCGGGACATCATGACTACGAGCAGTACTTC. It encodes CASRPHGLAGHHDYEQYF.

CDR3 in amino acids: CASSRGRRVSYEQYF. CDR3 sequence (DNA): TGTGCCAGCAGTCGGGGTCGCCGGGTATCCTACGAGCAGTACTTC. The chain recombines TRBV5-8 with TRBJ2-7; maybe TRBD2 (5 bases). The V gene lost 5 bases and the J gene lost 1 base, with 16 bases spanning the gap. Per germline, CDR1 SGHTS and CDR2 YDEGEE. This CDR3 comprises 15 residues.

Here the CDR3 DNA reads TGTGCCACCACAGACCTTGCGGGAGTTAGTGAGACCCAGTACTTC. Translating gives CATTDLAGVSETQYF. The chain couples TRBV5-5 to TRBJ2-5; 7 nucleotides match TRBD2. From germline, CDR1 is SGHKS and CDR2 YYEKEE (reference sequence). This CDR3 spans 15 amino acids. V was clipped by 9 bases and J by 5 bases; unmatched bases: 16. Filled out from reference TRBV5-5 and TRBJ2-5, the complete variable domain reads DAGVTQSPTHLIKTRGQQVTLRCSPISGHKSVSWYQQVLGQGPQFIFQYYEKEERGRGNFPDRFSARQFPNYSSELNVNALLLGDSALYLCATTDLAGVSETQYFGPGTRLLVL.

This clone occurred once. The chain recombines TRBV5-4 with TRBJ2-3, with TRBD2 matching over 12 bases. The ends lost 4 bases at V and 0 bases at J; junction bases unmatched: 12. The germline V gene encodes CDR1 SGHNT and CDR2 YYREEE (reference sequence). This CDR3 region has 19 residues. CDR3 sequence reads: CASSNGPLAGGVSTDTQYF. The CDR3 DNA reads TGTGCCAGCAGCAATGGTCCTCTAGCGGGAGGGGTTAGCACAGATACGCAGTATTTT.

The chain links TRBV19 to TRBJ2-5, with D tentatively TRBD1 (5 bases). The CDR3 is 15 amino acids. The ends were cut back, 0 bases at V and 2 bases at J, with 10 bases in the middle. Germline V gene data show CDR1 as LNHDA and CDR2 as SQIVND (reference sequence). The CDR3 DNA follows: TGTGCCAGTAGTATAGATCCCAGGGATCAAGAGACCCAGTACTTC. It codes for CASSIDPRDQETQYF.

This clone occurred once. The V and J genes are TRBV11-3 and TRBJ2-1, with a possible D match to TRBD2 (6 bases). Trimming cost V 1 base and J 9 bases, with 19 bases left between them. This CDR3 is 16 amino acids long. Germline CDR1 is SGHNT and CDR2 is YENEEA. The CDR3 DNA follows: TGTGCCAGCAGCTTAGTTATCAGGGAGGATTTGGGTGAGCAGTTCTTC. Its translation: CASSLVIREDLGEQFF.

The genes are TRBV2 and TRBJ1-6; 7 positions match TRBD1. Germline assignment: CDR1 SNHLY and CDR2 FYNNEI. The ends lost 6 bases at V and 7 bases at J; junction bases unmatched: 15. The CDR3 is 17 residues long. CDR3: CASRTQGGAGGNSPLHF. CDR3 nucleotide sequence: TGTGCCAGCAGGACCCAGGGGGGGGCCGGTGGAAATTCACCCCTCCACTTT.

V and J are TRBV3-1 (or the pseudogene TRBV3-2) and TRBJ2-7, with D unresolved. The CDR3 loop spans 14 amino acids. Trimming took off 4 bases at V and 0 bases at J, with 10 bases between the two ends. Germline loops: CDR1 LGHDT, CDR2 YNNKEL (reference sequence). The CDR3 is CASSRAPASYEQYF. For the CDR3, the DNA is TGTGCCAGCAGCCGGGCCCCTGCCTCCTACGAGCAGTACTTC.

The rearrangement joins TRBV5-1 to TRBJ1-6, with D possibly matching TRBD1 (6 bases). CDR3 size: 15 residues. Looked up from germline, CDR1 is SGHRS and CDR2 is YFSETQ. Trimming removed 1 base at V and 10 bases at J, with 15 bases between. The CDR3 reads CASSLMFRGESPLHF. In DNA, the CDR3 is TGCGCCAGCAGCTTGATGTTCAGGGGAGAATCACCCCTCCACTTT.

The V call is TRBV6-5, the J call TRBJ2-2; 8 nucleotides line up with TRBD2. V was pared by 6 bases and J by 4 bases, with 4 bases of the junction left unmatched. Looked up from germline, CDR1 is MNHEY and CDR2 is SVGAGI. The CDR3 sequence is 14 residues long. CDR3 amino acids: CASRLAGPTGELFF. The CDR3 nucleotides read TGTGCCAGCAGGTTAGCGGGACCCACCGGGGAGCTGTTTTTT.

This clone has a single count. The chain joins TRBV3-1 (or the pseudogene TRBV3-2) to TRBJ2-7; 8 nucleotides line up with TRBD2. Germline-derived CDR1 and CDR2 are LGHDT and YNNKEL (reference sequence). This CDR3 contains 15 residues. V was pared by 1 base and J by 4 bases, with 6 bases of the junction left unmatched. The CDR3: CASSQGPGGPYEQYF. For the CDR3, the DNA is TGTGCCAGCAGCCAAGGCCCGGGAGGGCCTTACGAGCAGTACTTC.

V gene TRBV3-1 (or the pseudogene TRBV3-2) combines with J gene TRBJ1-6, with D possibly being TRBD1 (6 bases). The germline V gene encodes CDR1 LGHDT and CDR2 YNNKEL (reference sequence). Trimming shortened V by 2 bases and J by 9 bases, and 11 bases separated the two germline ends. This CDR3 spans 14 amino acids. In DNA, the CDR3 is TGTGCCAGCAGCCAACCGGGGGGGGCTTCACCCCTCCACTTT. Translated: CASSQPGGASPLHF.

For this clone: One end of the junction fails to match germline, which may point to a read error. The CDR3, as DNA: TGCAGCGTAGAAGGGGGGCAGATAGAAGCTTTCTTT. This translates into CSVEGGQIEAFF. V and J are TRBV29-1 and TRBJ1-1; a possible D gene is TRBD1 (6 bases). Germline V lookup: CDR1 SQVTM, CDR2 ANQGSEA. The CDR3 is 12 amino acids.

V and J are TRBV5-4 and TRBJ2-5, with 11 nucleotides matching TRBD2. Trimming at V came to 4 bases and at J to 4 bases, leaving 9 bases not matched to a gene. Germline V gene data show CDR1 as SGHNT and CDR2 as YYREEE (reference sequence). This CDR3 spans 16 amino acids. CDR3 DNA sequence: TGTGCCAGCAGCCAACATCCTAGCGGGAGGAGAGAGACCCAGTACTTC. This encodes CASSQHPSGRRETQYF. The complete variable domain, with remaining parts taken from reference TRBV5-4 and TRBJ2-5, reads ETGVTQSPTHLIKTRGQQVTLRCSSQSGHNTVSWYQQALGQGPQFIFQYYREEENGRGNFPPRFSGLQFPNYSSELNVNALELDDSALYLCASSQHPSGRRETQYFGPGTRLLVL.

In regard to this clone: Other nucleotide sequences in the sample specify the same CDR3. This chain uses TRBV5-4 with TRBJ1-2; D perhaps matches TRBD1 (5 bases). The CDR3 runs 14 residues. Deletions cut 4 bases from V and 4 bases from J, with 14 bases between. Germline assignment: CDR1 SGHNT and CDR2 YYREEE (reference sequence). CDR3 coding DNA: TGTGCCAGCAGCCCGGCCGGGGGAGTCTATGGCTACACCTTC. Translation gives CASSPAGGVYGYTF.

Written as DNA, the CDR3 is TGCAGCGTTGTCCCGGACGGGAACTATGGCTACACCTTC. Amino acid sequence: CSVVPDGNYGYTF. The chain couples TRBV29-1 to TRBJ1-2; D uncertain. Trimming cost V 4 bases and J 2 bases, with 11 bases left between them. In germline, CDR1 is SQVTM, CDR2 ANQGSEA. The CDR3 loop spans 13 amino acids.

The rearrangement uses TRBV2 and TRBJ2-2, with TRBD2 identical over 8 bases. There are 14 residues in the CDR3. CDR1 and CDR2 from the germline V gene are SNHLY and FYNNEI. Germline trimming cut 10 bases from V and 5 bases from J; bases unmatched to any gene: 9. CDR3 region: CATSWREETGELFF. The CDR3 nucleotides read TGTGCCACGTCCTGGCGGGAGGAAACCGGGGAGCTGTTTTTT.

The chain couples TRBV2 to TRBJ1-4; D perhaps matches TRBD1 (5 bases). Trimming removed 4 bases at V and 8 bases at J, with 11 bases between. CDR3 length: 13 amino acids. CDR1 and CDR2 (germline): SNHLY, FYNNEI. CDR3 residues: CASSGGTIEKLFF. The CDR3, as DNA: TGTGCCAGCAGTGGGGGGACTATCGAAAAACTGTTTTTT.

The rearrangement joins TRBV27 to TRBJ2-7; D not certain. CDR1 is MNHEY, CDR2 SMNVEV, per germline (reference sequence). The CDR3 runs to 13 residues. Trimming left V 7 bases short and J 0 bases short, with 10 bases between. The CDR3 DNA reads TGTGCCAGCACACCCGGTAACTCCTACGAGCAGTACTTC. This translates into CASTPGNSYEQYF.

The chain links TRBV27 to TRBJ2-1; 8 bases are shared with TRBD2. This CDR3 has 18 amino acids. The germline V gene has CDR1 MNHEY and CDR2 SMNVEV (reference sequence). The ends lost 2 bases at V and 4 bases at J; junction bases unmatched: 13. The CDR3 region is CASSLRAQLAETYNEQFF. The CDR3 DNA reads TGTGCCAGCAGTTTACGGGCCCAACTAGCGGAGACATACAATGAGCAGTTCTTC.

The rearrangement uses TRBV6-1 and TRBJ2-2, with TRBD2 identical over 8 bases. This CDR3 region has 16 residues. CDR1 and CDR2 (germline): MNHNS, SASEGT. Trimming cost V 4 bases and J 4 bases; bases outside gene matches: 8. As DNA, the CDR3 is TGTGCCAGCAGTGTGTCAGCGGGAGTATTCACCGGGGAGCTGTTTTTT. Its translation is CASSVSAGVFTGELFF.